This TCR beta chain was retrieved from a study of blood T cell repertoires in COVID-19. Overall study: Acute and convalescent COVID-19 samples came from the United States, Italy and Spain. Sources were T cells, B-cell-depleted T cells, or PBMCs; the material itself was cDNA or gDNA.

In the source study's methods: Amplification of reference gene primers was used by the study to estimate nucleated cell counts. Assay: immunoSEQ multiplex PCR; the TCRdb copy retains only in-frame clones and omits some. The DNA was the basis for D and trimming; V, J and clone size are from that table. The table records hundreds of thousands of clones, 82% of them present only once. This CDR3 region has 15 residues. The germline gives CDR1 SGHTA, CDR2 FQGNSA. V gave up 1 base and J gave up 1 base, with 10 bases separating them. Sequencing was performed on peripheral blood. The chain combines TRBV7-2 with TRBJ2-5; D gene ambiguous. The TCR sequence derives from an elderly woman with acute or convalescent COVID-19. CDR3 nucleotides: TGTGCCAGCAGCTTAGTCCTGACTTCCCAAGAGACCCAGTACTTC. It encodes CASSLVLTSQETQYF.